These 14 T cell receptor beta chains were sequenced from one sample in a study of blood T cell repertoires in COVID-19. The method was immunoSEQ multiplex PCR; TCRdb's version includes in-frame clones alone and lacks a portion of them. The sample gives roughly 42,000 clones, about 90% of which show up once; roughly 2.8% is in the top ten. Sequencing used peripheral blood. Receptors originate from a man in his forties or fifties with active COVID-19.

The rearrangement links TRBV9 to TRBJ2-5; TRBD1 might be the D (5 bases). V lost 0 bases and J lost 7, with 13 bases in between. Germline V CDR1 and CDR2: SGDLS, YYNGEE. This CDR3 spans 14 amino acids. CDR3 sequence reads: CASSVVGAAGTQYF. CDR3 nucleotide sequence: TGTGCCAGCAGCGTAGTTGGGGCAGCAGGGACCCAGTACTTC. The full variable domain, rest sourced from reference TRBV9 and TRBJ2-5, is DSGVTQTPKHLITATGQRVTLRCSPRSGDLSVYWYQQSLDQGLQFLIQYYNGEERAKGNILERFSAQQFPDLHSELNLSSLELGDSALYFCASSVVGAAGTQYFGPGTRLLVL.

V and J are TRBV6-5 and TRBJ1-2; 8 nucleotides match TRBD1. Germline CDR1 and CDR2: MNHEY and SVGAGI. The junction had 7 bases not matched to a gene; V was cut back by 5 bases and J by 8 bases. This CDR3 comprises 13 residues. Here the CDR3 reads CASSLGTGQGYTF. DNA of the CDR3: TGTGCCAGCAGTCTCGGGACAGGACAGGGCTACACCTTC.

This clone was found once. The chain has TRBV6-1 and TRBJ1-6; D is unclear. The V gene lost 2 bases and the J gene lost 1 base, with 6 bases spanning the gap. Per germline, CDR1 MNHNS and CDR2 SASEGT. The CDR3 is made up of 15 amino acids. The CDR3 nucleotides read TGTGCCAGCAGTGAATTTCAGTCCTATAATTCACCCCTCCACTTT. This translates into CASSEFQSYNSPLHF.

The DNA of the CDR3 is TGTGCCAGCAGTACTCTGGGCGGGGGGGCAACAGATACGCAGTATTTT. Encoded protein: CASSTLGGGATDTQYF. This sequence joins TRBV27 and TRBJ2-3; 9 bases are shared with TRBD2. CDR3 length: 16 amino acids. Germline V gene sequence: CDR1 MNHEY, CDR2 SMNVEV (reference sequence). V lost 5 bases, J lost 3 bases, and 9 bases stayed unmatched.

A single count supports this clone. The CDR3 protein is CASSYSSQLAGTF. The DNA of the CDR3 is TGTGCCAGCAGTTACTCATCCCAACTCGCAGGCACCTTC. The J gene is TRBJ1-2, the V gene TRBV6-5; D uncertain. Germline V gives CDR1 MNHEY, CDR2 SVGAGI. This CDR3 is built from 13 residues. V shed 0 bases and J shed 13 bases, with 15 bases lying between them.

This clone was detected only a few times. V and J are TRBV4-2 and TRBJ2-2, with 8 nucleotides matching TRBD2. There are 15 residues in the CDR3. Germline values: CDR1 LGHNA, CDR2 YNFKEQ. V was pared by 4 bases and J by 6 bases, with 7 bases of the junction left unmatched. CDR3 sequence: CASSPGVAGSGELFF. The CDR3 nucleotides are TGTGCCAGCAGCCCGGGGGTAGCGGGGTCCGGGGAGCTGTTTTTT.

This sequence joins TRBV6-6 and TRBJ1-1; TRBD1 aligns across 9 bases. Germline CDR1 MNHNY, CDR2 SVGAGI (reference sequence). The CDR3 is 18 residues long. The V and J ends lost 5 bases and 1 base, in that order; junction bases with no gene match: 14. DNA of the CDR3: TGTGCCAGCAGTCGTTGGGCCTACAGGGGGCGGGAGAACACTGAAGCTTTCTTT. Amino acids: CASSRWAYRGRENTEAFF.

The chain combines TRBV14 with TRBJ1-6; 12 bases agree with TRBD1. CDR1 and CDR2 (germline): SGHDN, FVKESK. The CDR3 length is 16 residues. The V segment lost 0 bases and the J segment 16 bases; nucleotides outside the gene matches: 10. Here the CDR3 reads CASSQETGTGGLRLHF. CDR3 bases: TGTGCCAGCAGCCAAGAAACCGGGACAGGGGGCTTGAGGCTCCACTTT.

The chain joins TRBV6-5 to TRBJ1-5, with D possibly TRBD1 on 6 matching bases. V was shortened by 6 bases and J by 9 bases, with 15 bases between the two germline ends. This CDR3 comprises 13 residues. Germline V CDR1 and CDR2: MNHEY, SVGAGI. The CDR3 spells CASSLDSRGPQHF. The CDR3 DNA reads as TGTGCCAGCAGCTTGGACAGCCGAGGGCCCCAGCATTTT.

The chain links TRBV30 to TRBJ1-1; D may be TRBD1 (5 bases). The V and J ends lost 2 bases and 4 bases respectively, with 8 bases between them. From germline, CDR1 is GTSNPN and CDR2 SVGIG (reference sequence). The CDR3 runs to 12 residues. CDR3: CAWSRGFTEAFF. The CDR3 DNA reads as TGTGCCTGGAGTAGGGGATTCACTGAAGCTTTCTTT.

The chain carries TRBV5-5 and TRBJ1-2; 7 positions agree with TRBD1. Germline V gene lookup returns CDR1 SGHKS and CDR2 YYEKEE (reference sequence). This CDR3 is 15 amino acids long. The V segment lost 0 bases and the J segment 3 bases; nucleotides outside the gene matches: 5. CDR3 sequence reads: CASSLVQGVHYGYTF. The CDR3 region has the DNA TGTGCCAGCAGCTTGGTTCAGGGGGTTCACTATGGCTACACCTTC.

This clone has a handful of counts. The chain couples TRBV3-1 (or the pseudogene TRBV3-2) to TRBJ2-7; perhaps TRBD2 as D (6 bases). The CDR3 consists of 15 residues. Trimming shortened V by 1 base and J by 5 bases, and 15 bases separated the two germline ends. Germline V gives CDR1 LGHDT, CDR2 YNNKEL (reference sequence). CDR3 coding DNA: TGTGCCAGCAGCCAAGGGTCCGGGGGTGGGCACGAGCAGTACTTC. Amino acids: CASSQGSGGGHEQYF.

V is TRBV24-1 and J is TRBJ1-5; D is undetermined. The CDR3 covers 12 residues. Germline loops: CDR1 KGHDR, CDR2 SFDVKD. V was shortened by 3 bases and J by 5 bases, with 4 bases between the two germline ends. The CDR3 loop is CATSDTDQPQHF. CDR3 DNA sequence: TGTGCCACCAGTGATACGGATCAGCCCCAGCATTTT.

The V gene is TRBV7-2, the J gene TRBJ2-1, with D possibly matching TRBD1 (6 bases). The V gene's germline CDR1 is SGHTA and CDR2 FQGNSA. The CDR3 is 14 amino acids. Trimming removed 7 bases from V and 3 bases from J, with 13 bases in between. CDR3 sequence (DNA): TGTGCCAGCACTAAGCCAGGGGACTACAATGAGCAGTTCTTC. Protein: CASTKPGDYNEQFF. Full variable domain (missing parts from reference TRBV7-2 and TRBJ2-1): GAGVSQSPSNKVTEKGKDVELRCDPISGHTALYWYRQSLGQGLEFLIYFQGNSAPDKSGLPSDRFSAERTGGSVSTLTIQRTQQEDSAVYLCASTKPGDYNEQFFGPGTRLTVL.